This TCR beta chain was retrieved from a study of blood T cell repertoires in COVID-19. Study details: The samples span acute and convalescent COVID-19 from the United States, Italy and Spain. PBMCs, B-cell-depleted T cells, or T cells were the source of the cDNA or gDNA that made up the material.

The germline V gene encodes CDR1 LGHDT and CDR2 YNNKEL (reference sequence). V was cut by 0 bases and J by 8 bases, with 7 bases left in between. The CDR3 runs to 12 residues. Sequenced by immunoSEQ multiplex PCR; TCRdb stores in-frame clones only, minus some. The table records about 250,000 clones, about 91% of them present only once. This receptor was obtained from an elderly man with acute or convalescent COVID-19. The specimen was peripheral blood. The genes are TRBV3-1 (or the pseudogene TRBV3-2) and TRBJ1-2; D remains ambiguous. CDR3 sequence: CASSQESSGYTF. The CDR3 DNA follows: TGTGCCAGCAGCCAAGAGTCTAGCGGCTACACCTTC.